A selection of T cell receptor beta chains follows, all from one sample in a study of CD8+CD57+ T cells in acquired aplastic anemia. TCRdb used MiXCR to reprocess the reads, holding one entry per CDR3 protein. The data show roughly 180,000 distinct CDR3 sequences, with about three fifths seen just once and more than 40% held by the top ten. The sequenced sample was sorted CD4+, CD8+, or CD8+CD57+ T cells (not recorded which) from PBMCs. The origin of the receptors is a human donor with aplastic anemia. CDR3s include the opening cysteine and the closing phenylalanine or tryptophan. Fields, in order: D gene, J gene, clone size, V gene, CDR3 DNA, CDR3 protein. D genes are given only for firm matches. The size field is filled for only some rows; it gives once, few, many or a size class.

d_call: TRBD2; j_call: TRBJ2-1; clone_size: few; v_call: TRBV20-1; cdr3_nt: TGCAGTGCTAGAGGACTAGCGGAAAATGAGCAGTTCTTC; cdr3_aa: CSARGLAENEQFF
d_call: NA; j_call: TRBJ2-7; clone_size: NA; v_call: TRBV7-9; cdr3_nt: TGTGCCAGCAGCCTAGGGGGATGGGACGAGCAGTACTTC; cdr3_aa: CASSLGGWDEQYF
d_call: NA; j_call: TRBJ2-7; clone_size: NA; v_call: TRBV2; cdr3_nt: TGTGCCAGCAGACCGCACTTACAGAGCTACGAGCAGTACTTC; cdr3_aa: CASRPHLQSYEQYF
d_call: NA; j_call: TRBJ2-7; clone_size: NA; v_call: TRBV20-1; cdr3_nt: TGCAGTGCCCTATCTTACACCTCCTACGAGCAGTACTTC; cdr3_aa: CSALSYTSYEQYF
d_call: NA; j_call: TRBJ2-1; clone_size: many; v_call: TRBV5-6; cdr3_nt: TGTGCCAGCAGCTTGGGAGATCGACACAATGAGCAGTTCTTC; cdr3_aa: CASSLGDRHNEQFF
d_call: NA; j_call: TRBJ2-7; clone_size: NA; v_call: TRBV5-4; cdr3_nt: TGTGCCAGCAGCTTGGGGCAGGGGCGAGGACTCTACGAGCAGTACTTC; cdr3_aa: CASSLGQGRGLYEQYF
d_call: NA; j_call: TRBJ2-5; clone_size: NA; v_call: TRBV20-1; cdr3_nt: TGCAGTGCTAGCTTCTCCCTACAAGAGACCCAGTACTTC; cdr3_aa: CSASFSLQETQYF
d_call: TRBD2; j_call: TRBJ2-1; clone_size: NA; v_call: TRBV25-1; cdr3_nt: TGTGCCAGCAGCGGGACTAGCGGGGGGGCCGGGCAGTTCTTC; cdr3_aa: CASSGTSGGAGQFF
d_call: TRBD1; j_call: TRBJ2-7; clone_size: few; v_call: TRBV2; cdr3_nt: TGTGCCAGCAGGCCCGGACAGGGGGAGACCTACGAGCAGTACTTC; cdr3_aa: CASRPGQGETYEQYF
d_call: NA; j_call: TRBJ2-7; clone_size: NA; v_call: TRBV5-1; cdr3_nt: TGCGCCAGCAGCTTGGTCACACCTGGCTACGAGCAGTACTTC; cdr3_aa: CASSLVTPGYEQYF